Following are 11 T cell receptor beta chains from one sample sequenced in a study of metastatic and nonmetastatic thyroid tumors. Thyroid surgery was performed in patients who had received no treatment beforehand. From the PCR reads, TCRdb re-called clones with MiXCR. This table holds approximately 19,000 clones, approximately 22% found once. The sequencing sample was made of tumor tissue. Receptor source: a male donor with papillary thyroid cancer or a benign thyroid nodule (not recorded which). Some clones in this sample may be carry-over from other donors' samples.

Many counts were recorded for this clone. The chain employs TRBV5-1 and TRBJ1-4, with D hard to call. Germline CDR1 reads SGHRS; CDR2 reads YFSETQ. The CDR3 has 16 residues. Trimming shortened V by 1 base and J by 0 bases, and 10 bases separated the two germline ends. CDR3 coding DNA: TGCGCCAGCAGCTTGAGGGCTAGGGCAACTAATGAAAAACTGTTTTTT. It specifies CASSLRARATNEKLFF.

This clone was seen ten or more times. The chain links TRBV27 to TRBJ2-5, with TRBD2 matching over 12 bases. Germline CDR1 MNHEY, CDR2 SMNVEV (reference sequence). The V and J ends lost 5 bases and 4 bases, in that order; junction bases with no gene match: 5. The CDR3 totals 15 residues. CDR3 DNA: TGTGCCAGCAGTGCCCTAGCGGGAGGGGGAGAGACCCAGTACTTC. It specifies CASSALAGGGETQYF.

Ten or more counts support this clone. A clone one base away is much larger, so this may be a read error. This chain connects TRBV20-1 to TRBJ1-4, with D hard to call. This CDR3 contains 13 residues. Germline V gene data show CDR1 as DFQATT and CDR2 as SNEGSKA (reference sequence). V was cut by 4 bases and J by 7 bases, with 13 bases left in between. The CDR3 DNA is TGCAGTGCTAATGTGTTTAAAAGTGAAAAACTGTTTTTT. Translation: CSANVFKSEKLFF.

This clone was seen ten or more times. The CDR3 loop reads CASSVVGLAGGNEQFF. Here the CDR3 DNA reads TGTGCCAGCAGCGTAGTGGGGCTAGCGGGGGGCAATGAGCAGTTCTTC. The V gene is TRBV9, the J gene TRBJ2-1, with TRBD2 identical over 11 bases. The CDR3 covers 16 residues. Germline CDR1 SGDLS, CDR2 YYNGEE. V trimming: 0 bases; J trimming: 6 bases; junction bases outside the gene matches: 5. Together with reference TRBV9 and TRBJ2-1, the CDR3 gives the full variable domain: DSGVTQTPKHLITATGQRVTLRCSPRSGDLSVYWYQQSLDQGLQFLIQYYNGEERAKGNILERFSAQQFPDLHSELNLSSLELGDSALYFCASSVVGLAGGNEQFFGPGTRLTVL.

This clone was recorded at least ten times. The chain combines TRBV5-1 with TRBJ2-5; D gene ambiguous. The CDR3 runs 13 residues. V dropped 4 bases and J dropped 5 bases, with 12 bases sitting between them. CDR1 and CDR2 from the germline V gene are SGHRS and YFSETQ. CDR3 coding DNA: TGCGCCAGCAGCGATAGCAGACTCGAGACCCAGTACTTC. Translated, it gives CASSDSRLETQYF.

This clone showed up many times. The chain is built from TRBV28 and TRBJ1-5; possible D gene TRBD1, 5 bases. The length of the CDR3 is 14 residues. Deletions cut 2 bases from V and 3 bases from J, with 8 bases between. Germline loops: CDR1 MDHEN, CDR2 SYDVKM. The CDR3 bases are TGTGCCAGCAGTTTAGGGGACGCCAATCAGCCCCAGCATTTT. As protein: CASSLGDANQPQHF.

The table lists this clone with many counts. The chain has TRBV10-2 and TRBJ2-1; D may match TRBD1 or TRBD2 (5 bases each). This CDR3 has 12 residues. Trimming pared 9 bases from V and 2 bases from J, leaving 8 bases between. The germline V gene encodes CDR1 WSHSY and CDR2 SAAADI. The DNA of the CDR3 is TGCGCCAGGGGACCAACCTACAATGAGCAGTTCTTC. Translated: CARGPTYNEQFF.

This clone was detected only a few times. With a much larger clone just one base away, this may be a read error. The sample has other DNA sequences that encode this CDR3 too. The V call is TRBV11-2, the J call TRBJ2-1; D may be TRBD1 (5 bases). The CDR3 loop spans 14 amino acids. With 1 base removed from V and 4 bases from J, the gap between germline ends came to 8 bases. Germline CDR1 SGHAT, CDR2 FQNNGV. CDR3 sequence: CASSLGQQYNEQFF. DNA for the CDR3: TGTGCCAGCAGCTTAGGACAGCAGTACAATGAGCAGTTCTTC. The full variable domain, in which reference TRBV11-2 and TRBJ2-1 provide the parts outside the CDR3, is EAGVAQSPRYKIIEKRQSVAFWCNPISGHATLYWYQQILGQGPKLLIQFQNNGVVDDSQLPKDRFSAERLKGVDSTLKIQPAKLEDSAVYLCASSLGQQYNEQFFGPGTRLTVL.

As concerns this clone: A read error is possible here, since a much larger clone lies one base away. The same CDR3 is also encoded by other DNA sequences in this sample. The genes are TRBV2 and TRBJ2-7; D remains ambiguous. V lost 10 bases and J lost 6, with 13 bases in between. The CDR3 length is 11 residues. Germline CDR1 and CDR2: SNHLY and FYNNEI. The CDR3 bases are TGTGCCACCGGTCCCTCACGCGAGCAGTACTTC. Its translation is CATGPSREQYF.

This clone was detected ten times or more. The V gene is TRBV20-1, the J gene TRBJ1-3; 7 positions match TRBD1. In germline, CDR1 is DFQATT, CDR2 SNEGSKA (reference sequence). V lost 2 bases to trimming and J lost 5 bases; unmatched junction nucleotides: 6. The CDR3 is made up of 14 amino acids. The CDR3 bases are TGCAGTGCTAGAACCCAGGGGGATAGAAACACCATATATTTT. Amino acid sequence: CSARTQGDRNTIYF.

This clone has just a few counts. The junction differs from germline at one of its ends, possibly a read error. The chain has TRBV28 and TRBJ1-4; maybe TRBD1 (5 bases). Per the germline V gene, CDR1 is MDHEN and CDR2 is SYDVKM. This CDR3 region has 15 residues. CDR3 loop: CASSLVQGANEKLFF. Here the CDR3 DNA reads TGTGCCAGCAGCCTAGTGCAGGGAGCTAATGAAAAACTTTTTTTT.